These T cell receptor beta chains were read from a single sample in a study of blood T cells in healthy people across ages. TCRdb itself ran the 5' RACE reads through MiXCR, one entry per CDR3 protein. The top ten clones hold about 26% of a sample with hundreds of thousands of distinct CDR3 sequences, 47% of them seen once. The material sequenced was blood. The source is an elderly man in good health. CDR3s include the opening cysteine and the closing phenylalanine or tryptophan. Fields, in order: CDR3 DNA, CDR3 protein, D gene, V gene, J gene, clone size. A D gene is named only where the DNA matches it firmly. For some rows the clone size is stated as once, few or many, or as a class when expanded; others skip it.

CDR3 DNA: TGTGCCAGCAGCGCCGGACAGGGGTTCTCCTACAATGAGCAGTTCTTC
CDR3 protein: CASSAGQGFSYNEQFF
D gene: TRBD1
V gene: TRBV7-2
J gene: TRBJ2-1
clone size: .

CDR3 DNA: TGTGCCAGCAGCTTTTTCGCTGGGGGTAGGGTGTTTTTT
CDR3 protein: CASSFFAGGRVFF
D gene: .
V gene: TRBV7-8
J gene: TRBJ1-4
clone size: .

CDR3 DNA: TGTGCCAGCAGAAAGTCAGGGGCCGGGGTAATGGGCGAGCAGTACTTC
CDR3 protein: CASRKSGAGVMGEQYF
D gene: .
V gene: TRBV11-2
J gene: TRBJ2-7
clone size: .

CDR3 DNA: TGTGCCAGCAGTTTCGGACGGAGCTCCTACGAGCAGTACTTC
CDR3 protein: CASSFGRSSYEQYF
D gene: .
V gene: TRBV12-3/TRBV12-4
J gene: TRBJ2-7
clone size: .

CDR3 DNA: TGTGCCAGCAGTAGGGCTACCGGGGAGCTGTTTTTT
CDR3 protein: CASSRATGELFF
D gene: .
V gene: TRBV6-6
J gene: TRBJ2-2
clone size: .

CDR3 DNA: TGCGCCAGCAGTGAGGCGGGGCGCACTGAAGCTTTCTTT
CDR3 protein: CASSEAGRTEAFF
D gene: .
V gene: TRBV10-2
J gene: TRBJ1-1
clone size: .

CDR3 DNA: TGTGCCAGCAGTACTACGGGACTAGCGAAAGGGTGGGGTGAGCAGTACTTC
CDR3 protein: CASSTTGLAKGWGEQYF
D gene: TRBD2
V gene: TRBV27
J gene: TRBJ2-4
clone size: .

CDR3 DNA: TGTGCCAGCAGCCAAGCCGGAGGGACTTATGAGCAGTTCTTC
CDR3 protein: CASSQAGGTYEQFF
D gene: .
V gene: TRBV3-1
J gene: TRBJ2-1
clone size: .

CDR3 DNA: TGTGCCAGCAGCCGGGGCGGGCGGGGGCTTAGCACAGATACGCAGTATTTT
CDR3 protein: CASSRGGRGLSTDTQYF
D gene: .
V gene: TRBV7-2
J gene: TRBJ2-3
clone size: .

CDR3 DNA: TGCGCCAGCAGCTCGAGGGGGGGCATAGGAAACATTCAGTACTTC
CDR3 protein: CASSSRGGIGNIQYF
D gene: .
V gene: TRBV5-1
J gene: TRBJ2-4
clone size: .

CDR3 DNA: TGCAGTGCTACACAGAGCAATCAGCCCCAGCATTTT
CDR3 protein: CSATQSNQPQHF
D gene: .
V gene: TRBV20-1
J gene: TRBJ1-5
clone size: once

CDR3 DNA: TGCGCCAGCAGCTTGCAGGGAGCGGGAGCATCGGTGTCACCCCTCCACTTT
CDR3 protein: CASSLQGAGASVSPLHF
D gene: .
V gene: TRBV5-1
J gene: TRBJ1-6
clone size: few

CDR3 DNA: TGTGCCAGCAGCTTTAAAGCGGGAACCACAGATACGCAGTATTTT
CDR3 protein: CASSFKAGTTDTQYF
D gene: TRBD2
V gene: TRBV7-9
J gene: TRBJ2-3
clone size: many

CDR3 DNA: TGTGCCAGCAGCCAAGAAACGGGACTAGCGGGAGCGAATGAGCAGTTCTTC
CDR3 protein: CASSQETGLAGANEQFF
D gene: TRBD2
V gene: TRBV4-2
J gene: TRBJ2-1
clone size: .

CDR3 DNA: TGTGCCATCAGTGAGACTAGCGGCTTTACAGATACGCAGTATTTT
CDR3 protein: CAISETSGFTDTQYF
D gene: TRBD2
V gene: TRBV10-3
J gene: TRBJ2-3
clone size: few

CDR3 DNA: TGTGCGGGGGCTCCCCCAGATACGCAGTATTTT
CDR3 protein: CAGAPPDTQYF
D gene: .
V gene: TRBV2
J gene: TRBJ2-3
clone size: .

CDR3 DNA: TGTGCTAGTGGTTTGGGGAGCGGGACCTACGAGCAGTACTTC
CDR3 protein: CASGLGSGTYEQYF
D gene: TRBD2
V gene: TRBV12-5
J gene: TRBJ2-7
clone size: many

CDR3 DNA: TGTGCCAGCAGTTTCGGACTCTACAATGAGCAGTTCTTC
CDR3 protein: CASSFGLYNEQFF
D gene: .
V gene: TRBV7-3
J gene: TRBJ2-1
clone size: .

CDR3 DNA: TGCGCCAGCAGCTTGTTTCGCTTCGAACAGATCAATTGGAGCAATCAGCCCCAGCATTTT
CDR3 protein: CASSLFRFEQINWSNQPQHF
D gene: .
V gene: TRBV5-1
J gene: TRBJ1-5
clone size: few

CDR3 DNA: TGTGCCAGCTCACCAGAGGGTAATCAGCCCCAGCATTTT
CDR3 protein: CASSPEGNQPQHF
D gene: .
V gene: TRBV18
J gene: TRBJ1-5
clone size: .

CDR3 DNA: TGTGCCAGCTGTGGGTTGGGGACCACAGATACGCAGTATTTT
CDR3 protein: CASCGLGTTDTQYF
D gene: .
V gene: TRBV7-9
J gene: TRBJ2-3
clone size: .

CDR3 DNA: TGCGCCAGCAGCTTGGCTTGGGACACGAAGGAAAAACTGTTTTTT
CDR3 protein: CASSLAWDTKEKLFF
D gene: .
V gene: TRBV5-1
J gene: TRBJ1-4
clone size: .

CDR3 DNA: TGCAGCGTTGAAGCGGCGGGAGGGCGCACAGATACGCAGTATTTT
CDR3 protein: CSVEAAGGRTDTQYF
D gene: TRBD2
V gene: TRBV29-1
J gene: TRBJ2-3
clone size: few

CDR3 DNA: TGCGCCAGCAGCTTGGTGGGCAGGGGAGCCGGGGCCAACGTCCTGACTTTC
CDR3 protein: CASSLVGRGAGANVLTF
D gene: .
V gene: TRBV5-1
J gene: TRBJ2-6
clone size: .

CDR3 DNA: TGTGCCAGCAGTCTCACAGGGGGCCGGGAAAAACTGTTTTTT
CDR3 protein: CASSLTGGREKLFF
D gene: TRBD1
V gene: TRBV27
J gene: TRBJ1-4
clone size: .

CDR3 DNA: TGCAGTGCTTGCCCCCCCGGGACAGGGGGAATTAGCATTCAGTACTTC
CDR3 protein: CSACPPGTGGISIQYF
D gene: TRBD1
V gene: TRBV20-1
J gene: TRBJ2-4
clone size: few

CDR3 DNA: TGTGCCAGCAGTTTCCGGGGCGAATACTACGAGCAGTACTTC
CDR3 protein: CASSFRGEYYEQYF
D gene: .
V gene: TRBV28
J gene: TRBJ2-7
clone size: .

CDR3 DNA: TGTGCCATCAGGAGGGAGGATCTGAACACTGAAGCTTTCTTT
CDR3 protein: CAIRREDLNTEAFF
D gene: .
V gene: TRBV10-3
J gene: TRBJ1-1
clone size: few

CDR3 DNA: TGTGCCAGCAGCGTAGTGGGGGCGGCAGATACGCAGTATTTT
CDR3 protein: CASSVVGAADTQYF
D gene: .
V gene: TRBV9
J gene: TRBJ2-3
clone size: many

CDR3 DNA: TGTGCCAGCAGCCCGAGGGCGGGCAGAATGGGAGATACGCAGTATTTT
CDR3 protein: CASSPRAGRMGDTQYF
D gene: .
V gene: TRBV12-3/TRBV12-4
J gene: TRBJ2-3
clone size: few

CDR3 DNA: TGTGCCAGCAGTCCGGGACAGGGGAGAGAGCAGTACTTC
CDR3 protein: CASSPGQGREQYF
D gene: TRBD1
V gene: TRBV6-6
J gene: TRBJ2-7
clone size: many

CDR3 DNA: TGTGCCAGCAGCAAGACAGGGGGCGGTTTTTATGAGCAGTTCTTC
CDR3 protein: CASSKTGGGFYEQFF
D gene: TRBD1
V gene: TRBV6-5
J gene: TRBJ2-1
clone size: many

CDR3 DNA: TGCGCCAGCAGTCCGTGGAGGACTGGGGCCAACGTCCTGACTTTC
CDR3 protein: CASSPWRTGANVLTF
D gene: .
V gene: TRBV5-1
J gene: TRBJ2-6
clone size: once

CDR3 DNA: TGCAGTGCTTCCGACCGGGGGGCGGCAGGGGACAATGAGCAGTTCTTC
CDR3 protein: CSASDRGAAGDNEQFF
D gene: .
V gene: TRBV20-1
J gene: TRBJ2-1
clone size: .

CDR3 DNA: TGCGCCAACAGCTTGGCCGTAAGGGCCCAGAACACTGAAGCTTTCTTT
CDR3 protein: CANSLAVRAQNTEAFF
D gene: .
V gene: TRBV5-1
J gene: TRBJ1-1
clone size: .

CDR3 DNA: TGTGCCAGCAGGAGGGAGGGGCGGAACGAGCAGTACTTC
CDR3 protein: CASRREGRNEQYF
D gene: TRBD2
V gene: TRBV11-2
J gene: TRBJ2-7
clone size: .

CDR3 DNA: TGCGCCAGCAGGCGGAGCCCAGGGGATAGGTCACCCCTCCACTTT
CDR3 protein: CASRRSPGDRSPLHF
D gene: .
V gene: TRBV5-1
J gene: TRBJ1-6
clone size: once

CDR3 DNA: TGTGCCAGCAGTTACTCGCCTCTAGCGGGATCCTACGATGAGCAGTTCTTC
CDR3 protein: CASSYSPLAGSYDEQFF
D gene: TRBD2
V gene: TRBV6-5
J gene: TRBJ2-1
clone size: .

CDR3 DNA: TGCGCCAGCAGCCAAGGCCGGGACAGCCATGGCTACACCTTC
CDR3 protein: CASSQGRDSHGYTF
D gene: TRBD1
V gene: TRBV4-3
J gene: TRBJ1-2
clone size: .

CDR3 DNA: TGTGCCATCAGTGAGTCGGAGGACAGAGGACACGAGCAGTACTTC
CDR3 protein: CAISESEDRGHEQYF
D gene: .
V gene: TRBV10-3
J gene: TRBJ2-7
clone size: .